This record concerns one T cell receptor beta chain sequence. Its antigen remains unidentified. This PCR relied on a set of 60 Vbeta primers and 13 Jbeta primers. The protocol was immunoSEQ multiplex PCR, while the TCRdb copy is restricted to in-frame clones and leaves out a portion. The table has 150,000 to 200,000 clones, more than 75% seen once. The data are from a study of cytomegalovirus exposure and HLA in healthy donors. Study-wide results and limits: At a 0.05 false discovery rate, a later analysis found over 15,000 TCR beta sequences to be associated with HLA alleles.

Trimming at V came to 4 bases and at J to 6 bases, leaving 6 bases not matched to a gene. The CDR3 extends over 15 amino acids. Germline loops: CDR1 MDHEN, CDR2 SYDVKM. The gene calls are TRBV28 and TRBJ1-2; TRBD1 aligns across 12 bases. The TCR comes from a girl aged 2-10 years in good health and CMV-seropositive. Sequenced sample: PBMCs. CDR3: CASSYPGQGANGYTF. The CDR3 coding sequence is TGTGCCAGCAGTTACCCGGGACAGGGGGCCAATGGCTACACCTTC.